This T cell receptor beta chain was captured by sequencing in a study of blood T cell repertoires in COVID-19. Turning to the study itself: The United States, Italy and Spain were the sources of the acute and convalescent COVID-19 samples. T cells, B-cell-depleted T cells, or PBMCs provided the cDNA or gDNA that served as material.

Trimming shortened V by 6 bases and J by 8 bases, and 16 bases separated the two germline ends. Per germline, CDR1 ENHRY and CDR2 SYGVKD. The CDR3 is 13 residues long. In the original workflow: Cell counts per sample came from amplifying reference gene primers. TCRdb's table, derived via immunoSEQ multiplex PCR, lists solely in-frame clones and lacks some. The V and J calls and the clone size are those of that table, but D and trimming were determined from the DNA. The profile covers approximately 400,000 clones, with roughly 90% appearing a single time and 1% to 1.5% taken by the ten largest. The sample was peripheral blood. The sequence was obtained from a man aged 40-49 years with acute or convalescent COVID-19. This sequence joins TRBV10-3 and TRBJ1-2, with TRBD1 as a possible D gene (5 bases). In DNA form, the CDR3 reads TGTGCCATCAGCGAGAGGGGTATGAGCGGCTACACCTTC. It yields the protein CAISERGMSGYTF.